Listed below are T cell receptor beta chains from one sample, sequenced in a study of patients and donors after allogeneic stem cell transplantation. One entry per CDR3 protein results from TCRdb running MiXCR on the RT-PCR reads. This sample carries 150,000 to 200,000 distinct CDR3 sequences, roughly 22% of them seen once, and the ten largest clones take about 25%. Sequencing was performed on blood, either unsorted or a sorted T cell fraction (not recorded which). The receptors were sampled from a human donor who was either an allogeneic HSCT recipient or a stem cell or donor lymphocyte infusion donor (not recorded which). It is not recorded whose cells these are; they may come from a transplant donor. CDR3s include the opening cysteine and the closing phenylalanine or tryptophan. The D gene is left open where the match is weak. Clone size, where shown, is once, few, many, or a class for clones that have expanded.

size	V	J	D	CDR3	DNA
many	TRBV5-1	TRBJ1-1	.	CASSHTPNTEAFF	TGCGCCAGCAGCCACACCCCGAACACTGAAGCTTTCTTT
many	TRBV10-3	TRBJ1-1	.	CAIKGQRMNTEAFF	TGTGCCATCAAGGGGCAACGCATGAACACTGAAGCTTTCTTT
few	TRBV20-1	TRBJ2-2	TRBD1	CSAYGTANTGELFF	TGCAGTGCTTACGGGACAGCAAACACCGGGGAGCTGTTTTTT
.	TRBV20-1	TRBJ1-4	.	CSASTLTGSTNEKLFF	TGCAGTGCTAGCACCTTGACCGGGTCAACTAATGAAAAACTGTTTTTT
.	TRBV20-1	TRBJ2-1	TRBD2	CSAISGSAGGIDEQFF	TGCAGTGCTATATCAGGGTCAGCGGGGGGGATCGATGAGCAGTTCTTC
.	TRBV5-5	TRBJ2-1	TRBD2	CASSLRPLAGESYNEQFF	TGTGCCAGCAGCTTAAGGCCCTTAGCGGGGGAGTCTTACAATGAGCAGTTCTTC
few	TRBV10-3	TRBJ1-1	.	CAISNRQENTEAFF	TGTGCCATCAGTAACAGACAGGAGAACACTGAAGCTTTCTTT
few	TRBV20-1	TRBJ2-1	.	CSARAAMRGLSYNEQFF	TGCAGTGCTAGAGCGGCTATGAGAGGACTCTCCTACAATGAGCAGTTCTTC
.	TRBV12-5	TRBJ2-7	.	CASGLRHTGPGSYEQYF	TGTGCTAGTGGTTTGAGGCACACTGGCCCGGGGTCCTACGAGCAGTACTTC
few	TRBV10-3	TRBJ1-2	.	CAISFGRSYGYTF	TGTGCCATCAGTTTCGGCCGGAGCTATGGCTACACCTTC
few	TRBV7-9	TRBJ1-1	.	CASSTTGRTEAFF	TGTGCCAGCAGCACCACGGGCCGCACTGAAGCTTTCTTT
few	TRBV20-1	TRBJ1-1	TRBD1	CSAIDRVNTEAFF	TGCAGTGCTATAGACAGGGTGAACACTGAAGCTTTCTTT
.	TRBV4-3	TRBJ2-1	.	CASSQDWDNEQFF	TGCGCCAGCAGCCAAGATTGGGACAATGAGCAGTTCTTC
few	TRBV7-2	TRBJ2-3	TRBD2	CASSLGETSLHTDTQYF	TGTGCCAGCAGCTTAGGGGAGACTAGCCTCCACACAGATACGCAGTATTTT
.	TRBV12-5	TRBJ2-2	.	CASGLARANTGELFF	TGTGCTAGTGGTTTAGCCCGCGCGAACACCGGGGAGCTGTTTTTT
.	TRBV5-1	TRBJ1-2	.	CASSWGDNYGYTF	TGCGCCAGCAGCTGGGGAGATAACTATGGCTACACCTTC
few	TRBV2	TRBJ2-5	TRBD2	CASRRDLRGGQETQYF	TGTGCCAGCAGGAGGGACTTGCGGGGGGGCCAAGAGACCCAGTACTTC
many	TRBV7-3	TRBJ1-1	.	CASSLTGAITEAFF	TGTGCCAGCAGCTTAACAGGGGCTATCACTGAAGCTTTCTTT
.	TRBV12-3/TRBV12-4	TRBJ2-1	TRBD1	CASSFSPQGSGNNEQFF	TGTGCCAGCAGTTTTTCCCCACAGGGGTCGGGAAACAATGAGCAGTTCTTC
few	TRBV21-1	TRBJ2-2	.	CASIWTSGSHAGTGELFF	TGTGCCAGCATTTGGACTAGCGGGAGTCACGCTGGGACCGGGGAGCTGTTTTTT
.	TRBV20-1	TRBJ2-1	TRBD2	CSARGATSGTNEQFF	TGCAGTGCTAGGGGTGCGACTAGCGGGACAAATGAGCAGTTCTTC
few	TRBV11-1	TRBJ1-2	.	CASSLGDRIYGYTF	TGTGCCAGCAGCTTGGGCGATAGGATCTATGGCTACACCTTC
.	TRBV12-3/TRBV12-4	TRBJ1-5	TRBD1	CASSKDRVNQPQHF	TGTGCCAGCAGTAAAGACAGGGTCAATCAGCCCCAGCATTTT
.	TRBV5-1	TRBJ2-1	TRBD2	CASSLAGVSYNEQFF	TGCGCCAGCAGCTTAGCGGGAGTTTCCTACAATGAGCAGTTCTTC